The 9 T cell receptor beta chains given below trace back to one sample, sequenced in a study of blood T cell repertoires in COVID-19. TCRdb's table, derived via immunoSEQ multiplex PCR, lists solely in-frame clones and lacks some. This sample has about 75,000 clones, with about 74% found just once. Sequenced: peripheral blood. The receptors here all came from a human donor with acute or convalescent COVID-19. The donor label of this sample is uncertain.

This chain links TRBV6-6 with TRBJ2-7; a possible D gene is TRBD2 (6 bases). V shed 5 bases and J shed 0 bases, with 23 bases lying between them. Germline V CDR1 and CDR2: MNHNY, SVGAGI (reference sequence). The CDR3 covers 18 residues. The CDR3 region is CASSPRFLAPISSYEQYF. DNA for the CDR3: TGTGCCAGCAGTCCCCGGTTCCTAGCGCCTATTAGCTCCTACGAGCAGTACTTC.

This chain links TRBV7-8 with TRBJ1-6, with a weak D call TRBD1 (6 bases). The CDR3 is 16 residues long. V lost 5 bases, J lost 10 bases, and 21 bases lay in between. Germline values: CDR1 SGHVS, CDR2 FQNEAQ. Here the CDR3 DNA reads TGTGCCAGCAGCCCGAGACCGGGACAAAGCGGCTCACCCCTCCACTTT. This sequence encodes CASSPRPGQSGSPLHF.

This clone appeared a single time. The chain's CDR3 is CASSGRTGSYGYTF. In nucleotides, the CDR3 is TGTGCCAGCAGCGGCCGGACGGGGAGCTATGGCTACACCTTC. J is TRBJ1-2 and V is TRBV5-4; D is uncertain. Between the trimmed V and J ends, which lost 4 bases and 4 bases, there was a span of 14 bases. Germline CDR1 is SGHNT and CDR2 is YYREEE (reference sequence). This CDR3 comprises 14 residues.

This clone was recorded a few times. The chain links TRBV18 to TRBJ2-1, with TRBD2 matching 11 bases. The CDR3 runs 15 residues. Trimming at V came to 5 bases and at J to 1 base, leaving 1 base not matched to a gene. Germline assignment: CDR1 KGHSH and CDR2 LQKENI. Here the CDR3 DNA reads TGTGCCAGCTCAACTAGCGGGAGATCCTACAATGAGCAGTTCTTC. Translated: CASSTSGRSYNEQFF.

This clone was observed many times. This chain links TRBV6-2 or TRBV6-3 with TRBJ2-5; 10 bases line up with TRBD2. The CDR3 sequence is 13 residues long. Unmatched junction bases numbered 3, after V lost 4 bases and J lost 7 bases. CDR1 and CDR2 (germline): MNHEY, SVGEGT. The CDR3 DNA is TGTGCCAGCAGTTCTTTAGCGGGGGGGACCCAGTACTTC. This encodes CASSSLAGGTQYF.

The rearrangement joins TRBV14 to TRBJ1-3; a weak D match, TRBD1 (5 bases). There are 15 residues in the CDR3. Trimming left V 3 bases short and J 2 bases short, with 11 bases between. Germline V gene sequence: CDR1 SGHDN, CDR2 FVKESK. For the CDR3, the DNA is TGTGCCAGCAGCCAGGACAACTGGGCTGGAAACACCATATATTTT. As protein: CASSQDNWAGNTIYF.

The rearrangement uses TRBV6-5 and TRBJ1-1, with 7 bases lining up with TRBD1. The ends lost 6 bases at V and 0 bases at J; junction bases unmatched: 7. The CDR3 is made up of 15 amino acids. Per germline, CDR1 MNHEY and CDR2 SVGAGI. The CDR3, as DNA: TGTGCCAGCAGCCACCCCAGGGGGTTGAACACTGAAGCTTTCTTT. It yields the protein CASSHPRGLNTEAFF.

The chain combines TRBV20-1 with TRBJ2-1, with 7 nucleotides matching TRBD2. V lost 3 bases and J lost 4; bases outside the gene matches: 6. Germline CDR1 is DFQATT and CDR2 is SNEGSKA (reference sequence). The CDR3 runs 14 residues. CDR3 coding DNA: TGCAGTGCTAGTGAATACGGGAGGTACAATGAGCAGTTCTTC. Amino acids: CSASEYGRYNEQFF.

The chain carries TRBV4-2 and TRBJ1-4; 7 nucleotides align to TRBD1. V dropped 1 base and J dropped 3; count of bases not matched to a gene: 2. CDR3 size: 15 residues. The germline CDR1 and CDR2 sequences are LGHNA and YNFKEQ. The CDR3 DNA follows: TGTGCCAGCAGCCAAGGCGGGACAGCTAATGAAAAACTGTTTTTT. Translation gives CASSQGGTANEKLFF.